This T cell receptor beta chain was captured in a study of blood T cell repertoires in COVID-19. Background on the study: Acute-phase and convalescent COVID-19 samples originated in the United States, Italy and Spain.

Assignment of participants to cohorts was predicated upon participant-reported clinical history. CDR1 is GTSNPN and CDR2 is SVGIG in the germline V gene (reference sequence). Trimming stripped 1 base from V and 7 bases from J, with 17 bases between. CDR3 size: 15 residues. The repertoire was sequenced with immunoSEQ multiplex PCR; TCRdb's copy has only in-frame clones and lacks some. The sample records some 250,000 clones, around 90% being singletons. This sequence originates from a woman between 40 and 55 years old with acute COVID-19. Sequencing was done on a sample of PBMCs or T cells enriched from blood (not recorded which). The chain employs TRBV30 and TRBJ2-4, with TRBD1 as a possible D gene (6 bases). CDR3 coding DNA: TGTGCCTGGAGTGGGGGGTGGGGGCCTCGTAACATTCAGTACTTC. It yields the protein CAWSGGWGPRNIQYF.